Following are 20 T cell receptor beta chains from one sample sequenced in a study of T cells in Graves' hyperthyroidism and ophthalmopathy. TCR beta CDR3 sequences were amplified from RNA transcripts. An initial round of RT-PCR targeting the TCR CDR3 relied on the HTBI primer set. One entry per CDR3 protein, called by TCRdb with MiXCR from the multiplex PCR reads. The table includes about 260,000 distinct CDR3 sequences, about a sixth detected once. Sequencing input: blood. These receptor sequences come from a woman between 18 and 30 years old with Graves' ophthalmopathy.

This clonotype was observed at least ten times. The V gene is TRBV30, the J gene TRBJ1-4; 7 bases align to TRBD1. Germline V CDR1 and CDR2: GTSNPN, SVGIG (reference sequence). V lost 1 base to trimming and J lost 8 bases; unmatched junction nucleotides: 10. CDR3 length equals 15 residues. CDR3: CAWSALTGRSEKLFF. The DNA for the CDR3 is TGTGCCTGGAGTGCGCTGACAGGGAGGAGCGAAAAACTGTTTTTT.

The chain links TRBV20-1 to TRBJ1-2; TRBD1 aligns across 8 bases. CDR3 length: 14 amino acids. The germline gives CDR1 DFQATT, CDR2 SNEGSKA (reference sequence). Trimming took 1 base from V and 4 from J; bases not matched to a gene: 5. The chain's CDR3 is CSARGGQALYGYTF. CDR3 sequence (DNA): TGCAGTGCTAGAGGGGGACAGGCCCTCTATGGCTACACCTTC.

This clonotype was counted only a few times. This rearrangement joins TRBV29-1 to TRBJ2-1; 11 bases line up with TRBD2. Germline lookup yields CDR1 SQVTM and CDR2 ANQGSEA. The CDR3 is 17 residues long. J lost 5 bases, V lost 6 bases, and 15 bases had no gene match. The CDR3 nucleotides read TGCAGCGTCTCCTACCCCGGGACTAGCGGTGGAAACAATGAGCAGTTCTTC. This sequence encodes CSVSYPGTSGGNNEQFF.

This clonotype was counted ten times or more. V is TRBV2 and J is TRBJ2-7; a possible D gene is TRBD1 (6 bases). The CDR3 length is 15 residues. V was trimmed by 3 bases and J by 5 bases, leaving 17 bases between them. Germline CDR1 SNHLY, CDR2 FYNNEI. The CDR3, as DNA: TGTGCCAGCAGTGAGAAGGGGCAGGGGAAGGACGAGCAGTACTTC. It specifies CASSEKGQGKDEQYF.

This clonotype was seen ten or more times. The chain recombines TRBV29-1 with TRBJ2-5, with D perhaps TRBD1 or TRBD2 (5 bases each). The CDR3 has 10 amino acids. Trimming removed 7 bases at V and 4 bases at J, with 7 bases between. In germline, CDR1 is SQVTM, CDR2 ANQGSEA. CDR3 protein: CSAGTETQYF. In DNA form, the CDR3 reads TGCAGCGCCGGGACAGAGACCCAGTACTTC.

Notes on this clonotype: A single base separates this from a much larger clone, so it may be a read error. The V call is TRBV29-1, the J call TRBJ1-1; D call uncertain. The V and J ends lost 4 bases and 4 bases respectively, with 10 bases between them. The CDR3 runs to 12 residues. The V gene's germline CDR1 is SQVTM and CDR2 ANQGSEA. CDR3 amino acids: CSVVEGSTEAFF. In DNA, the CDR3 is TGCAGCGTTGTAGAGGGTAGCACTGAAGCTTTCTTT.

At least ten counts were recorded for this clonotype. The chain joins TRBV29-1 to TRBJ2-1; 7 bases are a match to TRBD2. Germline V gene data show CDR1 as SQVTM and CDR2 as ANQGSEA. This CDR3 spans 12 amino acids. CDR3 nucleotides: TGCACCCGGGAGGCCTCCTACAATGAGCAGTTCTTC. This encodes CTREASYNEQFF.

Ten or more counts support this clonotype. As DNA, the CDR3 is TGTGCCAGCAGCTTAGCCGGGACTAAGAATTCAGGGAACATTCAGTACTTC. This translates into CASSLAGTKNSGNIQYF. The genes are TRBV7-2 and TRBJ2-4, with 7 positions matching TRBD2. The ends lost 0 bases at V and 7 bases at J; junction bases unmatched: 12. The germline gives CDR1 SGHTA, CDR2 FQGNSA. This CDR3 region has 17 residues.

On this clonotype: A much larger clone lies one base from this, so it may be a read error. This sequence joins TRBV29-1 and TRBJ2-1; 12 nucleotides agree with TRBD2. The germline gives CDR1 SQVTM, CDR2 ANQGSEA. V was clipped by 7 bases and J by 6 bases; unmatched bases: 7. The CDR3 length is 14 residues. In DNA, the CDR3 is TGCAGCGGTGCACTAGCGGGAGGTTCCAATGAGCAGTTCTTC. This gives the protein CSGALAGGSNEQFF.

V gene TRBV20-1 combines with J gene TRBJ1-2; 7 nucleotides align to TRBD1. From germline, CDR1 is DFQATT and CDR2 SNEGSKA (reference sequence). The CDR3 length is 12 residues. With V trimmed by 0 bases and J by 8 bases, 3 bases remained unmatched. Here the CDR3 reads CSARERGLGYTF. CDR3 nucleotide sequence: TGCAGTGCTAGAGAAAGGGGGCTAGGCTACACCTTC.

In this sample, this clonotype turned up many times. The rearrangement joins TRBV28 to TRBJ2-1; 10 positions agree with TRBD1. CDR3 length equals 16 residues. The junction had 7 bases not matched to a gene; V was cut back by 5 bases and J by 3 bases. CDR1 is MDHEN and CDR2 is SYDVKM in the germline V gene. DNA for the CDR3: TGTGCCAGCAGTCCCTCGGGACAGGGGTTCTACAATGAGCAGTTCTTC. Amino acids: CASSPSGQGFYNEQFF.

Many counts were recorded for this clonotype. V usage is TRBV27 and J usage is TRBJ2-1; TRBD2 matches at 9 bases. The CDR3 is 15 residues long. V shed 8 bases, J shed 4 bases, and the junction held 9 bases outside the gene matches. The germline CDR1 and CDR2 sequences are MNHEY and SMNVEV (reference sequence). CDR3 sequence reads: CASSRPSGDYNEQFF. The DNA of the CDR3 is TGTGCCAGCTCCCGTCCTAGCGGGGATTACAATGAGCAGTTCTTC.

This clonotype was found many times. The chain recombines TRBV20-1 with TRBJ1-5; 8 bases fit TRBD1. This CDR3 is 14 amino acids long. V shed 6 bases and J 7 bases; nucleotides not matched to a gene: 11. CDR1 is DFQATT and CDR2 is SNEGSKA in the germline V gene (reference sequence). This CDR3 reads CSAKTGVREQPQHF. DNA of the CDR3: TGCAGTGCCAAGACAGGGGTACGGGAGCAGCCCCAGCATTTT.

CDR3 region: CASSVGSGRTYEQYF. The CDR3 DNA reads TGTGCCAGCAGCGTAGGGTCCGGCCGTACCTACGAGCAGTACTTC. This rearrangement joins TRBV9 to TRBJ2-7; D not resolved. V was pared by 0 bases and J by 2 bases, with 12 bases between. The CDR3 has 15 residues. The germline V gene has CDR1 SGDLS and CDR2 YYNGEE. Full variable domain (remainder filled in from reference TRBV9 and TRBJ2-7): DSGVTQTPKHLITATGQRVTLRCSPRSGDLSVYWYQQSLDQGLQFLIQYYNGEERAKGNILERFSAQQFPDLHSELNLSSLELGDSALYFCASSVGSGRTYEQYFGPGTRLTVT.

The sample holds many counts of this clonotype. V and J are TRBV9 and TRBJ2-6; D not resolved. V lost 2 bases to trimming and J lost 4 bases, with 19 bases between them. The CDR3 spans 18 residues. Germline CDR1 and CDR2: SGDLS and YYNGEE. This chain's CDR3 is CASSVSTVRVAGANVLTF. CDR3 bases: TGTGCCAGCAGCGTCTCTACCGTCAGAGTTGCGGGGGCCAACGTCCTGACTTTC.

Concerning this clonotype itself: Given a much more abundant clone one base away, this may be a read error. V gene TRBV30 combines with J gene TRBJ1-5; no clear D. The germline V gene encodes CDR1 GTSNPN and CDR2 SVGIG (reference sequence). The CDR3 has 13 residues. The V end lost 2 bases, the J end lost 7 bases, and 12 bases lay between the germline ends. The CDR3 nucleotides read TGTGCCTGGAGTAGAGGTGTAAGGCAGCCCCAGCATTTT. This gives the protein CAWSRGVRQPQHF.

The gene calls are TRBV11-3 and TRBJ2-4, with TRBD1 as a possible D gene (6 bases). Per the germline V gene, CDR1 is SGHNT and CDR2 is YENEEA. CDR3 length equals 16 residues. The V gene lost 3 bases and the J gene lost 0 bases, with 12 bases spanning the gap. In DNA form, the CDR3 reads TGTGCCAGCAGCTTGCGACAGGATTTAGCCAAAAACATTCAGTACTTC. This translates into CASSLRQDLAKNIQYF.

Many counts were recorded for this clonotype. The chain is built from TRBV6-1 and TRBJ1-5, with D perhaps matching TRBD1 (6 bases). The CDR3 spans 15 residues. The germline V gene has CDR1 MNHNS and CDR2 SASEGT. Trimming pared 6 bases from V and 2 bases from J, leaving 14 bases between. The CDR3 sequence is CASRSGVSGNQPQHF. The DNA for the CDR3 is TGTGCCAGCAGGTCAGGGGTATCTGGCAATCAGCCCCAGCATTTT.

At least ten counts were recorded for this clonotype. For the CDR3, the DNA is TGTGCCAGCAGTGAAGCGAGTAGCGGGGGCTACTACGAGCAGTACTTC. This codes for CASSEASSGGYYEQYF. The V and J genes are TRBV2 and TRBJ2-7; 9 bases align to TRBD2. Germline assignment: CDR1 SNHLY and CDR2 FYNNEI. With 0 bases clipped from V and 3 bases from J, the junction kept 6 bases outside the gene matches. There are 16 residues in the CDR3.

This clonotype was observed many times. V is TRBV5-1 and J is TRBJ2-3; D call uncertain. The CDR3 covers 14 residues. With 2 bases removed from V and 2 bases from J, the gap between germline ends came to 9 bases. Germline-derived CDR1 and CDR2 are SGHRS and YFSETQ. CDR3 nucleotides: TGCGCCAGCAGCTTAGGCAGCCCCACAGATACGCAGTATTTT. Its translation is CASSLGSPTDTQYF.